The entry below gives a single T cell receptor beta chain sequence along with its context. Its target is not known. The authors reverse transcribed about 0.5 to 1 ug RNA with random hexamers. TCRdb re-called the immunoSEQ multiplex PCR reads with MiXCR, one entry per CDR3 protein. The repertoire holds 100,000 to 150,000 distinct CDR3 sequences, with around 94% as singletons. V lost 9 bases and J lost 0, with 8 bases in between. This CDR3 region has 13 residues. From germline, CDR1 is MNHNY and CDR2 SVGAGI (reference sequence). The sample belongs to a study of CD8 T cells in Susac syndrome. Study-wide results and caveats: Some 17 Susac-specific public clones were found in total CD8+ repertoires and five or six in CD8+ TEMRA repertoires.

The sequence was obtained from a human donor with Susac syndrome. This chain links TRBV6-6 with TRBJ1-4; the D gene is possibly TRBD1 (6 bases). The sequenced material came from CD8+ T cells from PBMCs. The CDR3 sequence is CASYRATNEKLFF. CDR3 DNA sequence: TGTGCCAGTTACAGGGCAACTAATGAAAAACTGTTTTTT.